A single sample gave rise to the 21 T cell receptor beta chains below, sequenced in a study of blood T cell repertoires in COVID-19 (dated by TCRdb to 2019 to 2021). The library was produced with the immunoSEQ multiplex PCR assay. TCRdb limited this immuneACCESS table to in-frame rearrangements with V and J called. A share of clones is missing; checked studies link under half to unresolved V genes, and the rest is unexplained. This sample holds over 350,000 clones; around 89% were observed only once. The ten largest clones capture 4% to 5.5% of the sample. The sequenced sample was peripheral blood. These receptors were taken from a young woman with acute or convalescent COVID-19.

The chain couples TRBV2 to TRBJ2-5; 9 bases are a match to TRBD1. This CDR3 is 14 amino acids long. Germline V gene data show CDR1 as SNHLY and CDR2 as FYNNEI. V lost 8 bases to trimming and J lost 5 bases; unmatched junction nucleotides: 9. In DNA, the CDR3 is TGTGCCAGCCAACACAGGGGGCCTGTGGAGACCCAGTACTTC. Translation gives CASQHRGPVETQYF. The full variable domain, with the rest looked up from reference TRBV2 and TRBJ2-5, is EPEVTQTPSHQVTQMGQEVILRCVPISNHLYFYWYRQILGQKVEFLVSFYNNEISEKSEIFDDQFSVERPDGSNFTLKIRSTKLEDSAMYFCASQHRGPVETQYFGPGTRLLVL.

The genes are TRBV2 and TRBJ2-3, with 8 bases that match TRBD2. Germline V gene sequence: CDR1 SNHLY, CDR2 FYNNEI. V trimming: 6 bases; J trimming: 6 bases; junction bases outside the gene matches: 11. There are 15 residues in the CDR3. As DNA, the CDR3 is TGTGCCAGCAGGGTGGTAGCGGGGCTGGGGGATACGCAGTATTTT. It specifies CASRVVAGLGDTQYF.

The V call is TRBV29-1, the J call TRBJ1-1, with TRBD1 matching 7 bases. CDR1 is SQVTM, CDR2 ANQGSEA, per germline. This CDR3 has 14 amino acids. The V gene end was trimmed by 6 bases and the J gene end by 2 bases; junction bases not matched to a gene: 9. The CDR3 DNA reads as TGCAGCGTGGGAAGGGGGCGTCAAAACACTGAAGCTTTCTTT. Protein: CSVGRGRQNTEAFF. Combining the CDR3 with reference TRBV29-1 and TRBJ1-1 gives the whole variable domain SAVISQKPSRDICQRGTSLTIQCQVDSQVTMMFWYRQQPGQSLTLIATANQGSEATYESGFVIDKFPISRPNLTFSTLTVSNMSPEDSSIYLCSVGRGRQNTEAFFGQGTRLTVV.

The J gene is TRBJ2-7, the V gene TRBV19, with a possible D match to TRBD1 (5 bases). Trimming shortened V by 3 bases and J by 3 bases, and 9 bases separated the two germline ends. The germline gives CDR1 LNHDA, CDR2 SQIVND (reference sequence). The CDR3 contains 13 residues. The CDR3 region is CASSMTANYEQYF. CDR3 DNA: TGTGCCAGTAGTATGACAGCCAACTACGAGCAGTACTTC. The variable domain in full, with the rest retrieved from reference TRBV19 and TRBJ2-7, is DGGITQSPKYLFRKEGQNVTLSCEQNLNHDAMYWYRQDPGQGLRLIYYSQIVNDFQKGDIAEGYSVSREKKESFPLTVTSAQKNPTAFYLCASSMTANYEQYFGPGTRLTVT.

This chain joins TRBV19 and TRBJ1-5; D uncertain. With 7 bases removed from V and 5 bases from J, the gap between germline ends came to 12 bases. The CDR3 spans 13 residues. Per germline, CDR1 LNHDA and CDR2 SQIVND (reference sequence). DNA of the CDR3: TGTGCCAGTACCTCCCTCCTTGATCAGCCCCAGCATTTT. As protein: CASTSLLDQPQHF.

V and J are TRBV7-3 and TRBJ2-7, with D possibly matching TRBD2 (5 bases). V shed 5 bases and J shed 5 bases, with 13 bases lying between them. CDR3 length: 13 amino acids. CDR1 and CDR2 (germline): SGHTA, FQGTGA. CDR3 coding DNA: TGTGCCAGCAGCCTTTCGGGGAATGACGAGCAGTACTTC. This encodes CASSLSGNDEQYF.

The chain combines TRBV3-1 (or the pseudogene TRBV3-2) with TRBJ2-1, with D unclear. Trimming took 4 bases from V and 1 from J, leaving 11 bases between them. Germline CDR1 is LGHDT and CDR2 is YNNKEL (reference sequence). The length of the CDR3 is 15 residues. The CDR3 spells CASSLKRNSYNEQFF. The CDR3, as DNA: TGTGCCAGCAGCCTGAAGAGGAATTCCTACAATGAGCAGTTCTTC.

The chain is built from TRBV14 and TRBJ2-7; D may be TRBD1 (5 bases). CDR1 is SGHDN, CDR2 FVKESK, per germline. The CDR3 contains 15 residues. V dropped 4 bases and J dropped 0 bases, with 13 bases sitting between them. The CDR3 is CASSPQGISSYEQYF. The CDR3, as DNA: TGTGCCAGCAGCCCCCAGGGAATTAGCTCCTACGAGCAGTACTTC.

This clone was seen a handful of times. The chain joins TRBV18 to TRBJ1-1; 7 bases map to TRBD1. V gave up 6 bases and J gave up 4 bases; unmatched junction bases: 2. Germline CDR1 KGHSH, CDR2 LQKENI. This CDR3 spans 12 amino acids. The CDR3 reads CASSTGATEAFF. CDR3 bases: TGTGCCAGCTCCACAGGGGCCACTGAAGCTTTCTTT.

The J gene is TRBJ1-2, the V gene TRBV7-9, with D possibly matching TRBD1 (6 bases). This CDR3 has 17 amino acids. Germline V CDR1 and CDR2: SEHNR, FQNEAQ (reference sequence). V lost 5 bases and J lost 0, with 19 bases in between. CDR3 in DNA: TGTGCCAGCAGCGATTCTTTCGGGACACGAGCTAACTATGGCTACACCTTC. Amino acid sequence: CASSDSFGTRANYGYTF.

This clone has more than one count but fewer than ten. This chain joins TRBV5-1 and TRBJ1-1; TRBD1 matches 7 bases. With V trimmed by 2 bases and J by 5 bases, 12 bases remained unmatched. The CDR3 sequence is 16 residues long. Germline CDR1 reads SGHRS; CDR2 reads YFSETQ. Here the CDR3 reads CASSFHQSGQRTEAFF. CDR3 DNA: TGCGCCAGCAGCTTCCACCAATCGGGACAGCGAACTGAAGCTTTCTTT.

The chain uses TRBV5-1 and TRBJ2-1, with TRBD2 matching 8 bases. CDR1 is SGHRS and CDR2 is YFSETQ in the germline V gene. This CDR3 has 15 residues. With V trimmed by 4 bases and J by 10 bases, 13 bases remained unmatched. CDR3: CASSPTSGGHQEQFF. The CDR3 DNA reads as TGCGCCAGCAGCCCGACGAGCGGGGGTCATCAGGAGCAGTTCTTC.

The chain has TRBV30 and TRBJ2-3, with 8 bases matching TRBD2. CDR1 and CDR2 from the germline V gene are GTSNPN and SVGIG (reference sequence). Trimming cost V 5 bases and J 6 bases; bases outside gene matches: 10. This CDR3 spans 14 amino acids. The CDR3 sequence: CAWALAREADTQYF. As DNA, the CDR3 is TGTGCCTGGGCTCTAGCGCGGGAGGCGGATACGCAGTATTTT.

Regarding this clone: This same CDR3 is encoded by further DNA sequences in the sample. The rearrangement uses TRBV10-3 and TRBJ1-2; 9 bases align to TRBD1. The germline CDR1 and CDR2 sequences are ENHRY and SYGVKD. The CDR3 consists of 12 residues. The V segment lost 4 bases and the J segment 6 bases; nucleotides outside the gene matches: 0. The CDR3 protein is CAISGTGDGYTF. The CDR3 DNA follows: TGTGCCATCAGTGGGACAGGGGATGGCTACACCTTC.

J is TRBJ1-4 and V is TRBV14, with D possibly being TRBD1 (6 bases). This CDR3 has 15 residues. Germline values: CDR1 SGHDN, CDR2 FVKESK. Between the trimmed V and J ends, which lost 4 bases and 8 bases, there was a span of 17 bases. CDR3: CASSLHGGAGEKLFF. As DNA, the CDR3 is TGTGCCAGCAGCCTCCACGGGGGGGCTGGGGAAAAACTGTTTTTT.

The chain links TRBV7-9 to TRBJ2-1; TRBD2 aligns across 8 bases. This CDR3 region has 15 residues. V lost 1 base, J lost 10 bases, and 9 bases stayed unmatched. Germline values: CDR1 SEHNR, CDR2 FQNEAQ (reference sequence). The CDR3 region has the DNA TGTGCCAGCAGCTTAGTGGGACTAGTTTATGCAGAGCAGTTCTTC. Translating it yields CASSLVGLVYAEQFF.

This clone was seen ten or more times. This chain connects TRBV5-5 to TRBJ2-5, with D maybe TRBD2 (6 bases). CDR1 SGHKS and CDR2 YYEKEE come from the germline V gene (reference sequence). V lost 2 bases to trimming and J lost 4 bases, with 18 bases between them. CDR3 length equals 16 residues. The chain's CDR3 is CASSFTTGGGRETQYF. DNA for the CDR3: TGTGCCAGCAGCTTCACTACAGGTGGGGGGAGAGAGACCCAGTACTTC.

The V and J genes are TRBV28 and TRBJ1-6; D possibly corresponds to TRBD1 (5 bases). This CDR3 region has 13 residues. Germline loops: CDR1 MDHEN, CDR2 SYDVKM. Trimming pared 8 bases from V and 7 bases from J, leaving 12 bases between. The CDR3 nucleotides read TGTGCCAGCGAAAGGGGAGGGAATTCACCCCTCCACTTT. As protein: CASERGGNSPLHF.

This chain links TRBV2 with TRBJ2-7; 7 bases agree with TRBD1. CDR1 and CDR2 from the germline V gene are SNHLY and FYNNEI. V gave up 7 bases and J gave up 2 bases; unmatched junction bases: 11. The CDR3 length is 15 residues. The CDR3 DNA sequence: TGTGCCAGCAAGACCGATACCGGGACAGCCTACGAGCAGTACTTC. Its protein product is CASKTDTGTAYEQYF. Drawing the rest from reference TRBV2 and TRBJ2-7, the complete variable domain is EPEVTQTPSHQVTQMGQEVILRCVPISNHLYFYWYRQILGQKVEFLVSFYNNEISEKSEIFDDQFSVERPDGSNFTLKIRSTKLEDSAMYFCASKTDTGTAYEQYFGPGTRLTVT.

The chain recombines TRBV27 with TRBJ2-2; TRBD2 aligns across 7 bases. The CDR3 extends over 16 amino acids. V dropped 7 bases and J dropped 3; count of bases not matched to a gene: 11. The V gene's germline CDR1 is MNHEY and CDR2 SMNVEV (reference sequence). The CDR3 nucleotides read TGTGCCAGCAATCGACTAGCAGGGAGTGACACCGGGGAGCTGTTTTTT. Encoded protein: CASNRLAGSDTGELFF.

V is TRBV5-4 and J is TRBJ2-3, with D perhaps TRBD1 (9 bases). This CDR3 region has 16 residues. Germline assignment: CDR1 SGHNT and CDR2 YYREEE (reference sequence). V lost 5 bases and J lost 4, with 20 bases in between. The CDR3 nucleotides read TGTGCCAGCAGTTTACAGGGGGCGGGGGGCCCAGATACGCAGTATTTT. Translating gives CASSLQGAGGPDTQYF.